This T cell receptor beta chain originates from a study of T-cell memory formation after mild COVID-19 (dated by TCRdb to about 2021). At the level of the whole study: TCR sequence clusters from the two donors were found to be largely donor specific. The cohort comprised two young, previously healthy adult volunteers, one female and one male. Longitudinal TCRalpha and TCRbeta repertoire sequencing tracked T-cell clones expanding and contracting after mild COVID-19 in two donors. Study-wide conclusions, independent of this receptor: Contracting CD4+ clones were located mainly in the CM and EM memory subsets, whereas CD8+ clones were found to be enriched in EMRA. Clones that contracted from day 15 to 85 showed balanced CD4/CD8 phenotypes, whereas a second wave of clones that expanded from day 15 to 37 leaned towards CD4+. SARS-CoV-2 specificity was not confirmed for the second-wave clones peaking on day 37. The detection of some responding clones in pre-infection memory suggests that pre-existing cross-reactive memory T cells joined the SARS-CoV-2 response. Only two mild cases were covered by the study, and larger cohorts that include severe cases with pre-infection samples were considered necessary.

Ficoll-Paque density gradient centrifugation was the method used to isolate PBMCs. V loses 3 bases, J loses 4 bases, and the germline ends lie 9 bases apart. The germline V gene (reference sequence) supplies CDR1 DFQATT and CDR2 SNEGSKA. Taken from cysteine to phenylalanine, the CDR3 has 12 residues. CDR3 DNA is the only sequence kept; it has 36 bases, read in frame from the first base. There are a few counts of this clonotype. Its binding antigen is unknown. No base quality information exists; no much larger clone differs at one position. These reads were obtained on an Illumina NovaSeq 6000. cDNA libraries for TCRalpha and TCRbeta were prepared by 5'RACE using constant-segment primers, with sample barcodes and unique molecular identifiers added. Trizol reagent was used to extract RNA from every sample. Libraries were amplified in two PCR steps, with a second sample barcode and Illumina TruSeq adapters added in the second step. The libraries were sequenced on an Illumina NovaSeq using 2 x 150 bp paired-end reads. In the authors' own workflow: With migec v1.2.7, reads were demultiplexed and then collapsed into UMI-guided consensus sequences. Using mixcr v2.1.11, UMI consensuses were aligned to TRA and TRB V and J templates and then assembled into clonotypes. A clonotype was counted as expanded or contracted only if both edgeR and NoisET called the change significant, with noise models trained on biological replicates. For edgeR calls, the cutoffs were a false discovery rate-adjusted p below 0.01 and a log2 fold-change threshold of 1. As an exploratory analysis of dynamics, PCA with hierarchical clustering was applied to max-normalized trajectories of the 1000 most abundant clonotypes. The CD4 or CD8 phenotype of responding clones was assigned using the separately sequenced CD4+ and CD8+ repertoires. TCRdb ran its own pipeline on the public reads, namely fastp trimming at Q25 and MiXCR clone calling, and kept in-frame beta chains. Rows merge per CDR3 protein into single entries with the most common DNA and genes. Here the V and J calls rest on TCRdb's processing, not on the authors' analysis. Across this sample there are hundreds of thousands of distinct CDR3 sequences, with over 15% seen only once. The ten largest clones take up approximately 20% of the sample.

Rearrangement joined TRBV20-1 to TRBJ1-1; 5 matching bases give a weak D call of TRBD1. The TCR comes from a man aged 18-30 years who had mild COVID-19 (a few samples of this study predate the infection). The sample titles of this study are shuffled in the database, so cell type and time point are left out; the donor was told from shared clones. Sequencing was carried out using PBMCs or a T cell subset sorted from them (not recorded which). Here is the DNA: TGCAGTGCTAGGAGGGACTTCACTGAAGCTTTCTTT. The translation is CSARRDFTEAFF.